A selection of T cell receptor beta chains follows, all from one sample in a study of blood T cell repertoires in COVID-19. Repertoires were generated with immunoSEQ multiplex PCR, while TCRdb's copy carries only in-frame clones and drops some. The sample yields around 150,000 clones, about 88% seen once. Source material: peripheral blood. These receptors were obtained from a man aged 35 to 55 with acute or convalescent COVID-19. Each CDR3 is given with its conserved first and last residue. A D gene is named only where the DNA matches it firmly. The size field is filled for only some rows; it gives once, few, many or a size class.

>TRBJ1-2|TRBV5-4|few|NA
TGTGCCAGCGGTCCCCGTGGGGGGGCTTATGGCTACACCTTC
CASGPRGGAYGYTF
>TRBJ1-4|TRBV29-1|NA|NA
TGCAGCGTCGCCCCCTTAGGAGGAACTAATGAAAAACTGTTTTTT
CSVAPLGGTNEKLFF
>TRBJ1-2|TRBV10-1|NA|TRBD1
TGCGCCAGCAGTGAGGGGGACAGGGGATTGATAGGCTACACCTTC
CASSEGDRGLIGYTF
>TRBJ2-7|TRBV11-3|NA|NA
TGTGCCAGCAGCAAAGAACAGTCCTACGAGCAGTACTTC
CASSKEQSYEQYF
>TRBJ1-5|TRBV6-5|NA|NA
TGTGCCAGCAGTTACTCGCCGGGTCAGCCCCAGCATTTT
CASSYSPGQPQHF
>TRBJ2-1|TRBV4-3|NA|NA
TGCGCCAGCAGCCAAGATCAGGGGAGACATGAGCAGTTCTTC
CASSQDQGRHEQFF
>TRBJ1-4|TRBV27|once|TRBD1
TGTGCCAGCAGTCACGGGACAGGGGTTGGCGAAAAACTGTTTTTT
CASSHGTGVGEKLFF
>TRBJ1-2|TRBV28|NA|TRBD1
TGTGCCAGCGTATCTGGCGGGACAGGGGATTTCTATGGCTACACCTTC
CASVSGGTGDFYGYTF
>TRBJ1-4|TRBV18|NA|NA
TGTGCCAGCTCACAAACCGGGACTGGTAATGAAAAACTGTTTTTT
CASSQTGTGNEKLFF
>TRBJ1-1|TRBV7-8|NA|NA
TGTGCCAGCAGCTTAGCGCAGGGGAGCACTGAAGCTTTCTTT
CASSLAQGSTEAFF
>TRBJ2-6|TRBV9|NA|TRBD1
TGTGCCAGCAGCCACACGAGAACCACAGGGGAGCACTACTCTGGGGCCAACGTCCTGACTTTC
CASSHTRTTGEHYSGANVLTF
>TRBJ1-2|TRBV19|once|TRBD1
TGTGCCAGTAGTATAGGTGACAGGGCGAACTATGGCTACACCTTC
CASSIGDRANYGYTF
>TRBJ2-3|TRBV5-1|NA|NA
TGCGCCAGCAGTCTCGAGTGGGGGCGGGGCACAGATACGCAGTATTTT
CASSLEWGRGTDTQYF
>TRBJ1-6|TRBV5-1|few|TRBD1
TGCGCCAGCAGCTTGGGGGACAGGGAGGGTTCACCCCTCCACTTT
CASSLGDREGSPLHF
>TRBJ1-4|TRBV2|NA|TRBD1
TGTGCCAGCAGCCTGAACAGGGGGCTTGAAAAACTGTTTTTT
CASSLNRGLEKLFF
>TRBJ1-1|TRBV19|NA|NA
TGTGCCAGTAGTTTACAGGGGAACACTGAAGCTTTCTTT
CASSLQGNTEAFF
>TRBJ1-5|TRBV6-1|NA|NA
TGTGCCAGCAGTGAAGCGGGGTGGGGGGGTCAGCCCCAGCATTTT
CASSEAGWGGQPQHF
>TRBJ1-1|TRBV6-2/TRBV6-3|NA|NA
TGTGCCAGCAGTTACTCTCTGGGGGCACTGGTGTCTGAAGCTTTCTTT
CASSYSLGALVSEAFF
>TRBJ1-2|TRBV6-1|few|NA
TGTGCCAGCAGTGAACTCGGCGGTAACTATGGCTACACCTTC
CASSELGGNYGYTF
>TRBJ1-1|TRBV2|NA|TRBD1
TGTGCCAGCAGTGAAAACAGGGGAAGCACTGAAGCTTTCTTT
CASSENRGSTEAFF
>TRBJ2-3|TRBV4-2|NA|TRBD2
TGTGCCAGCAGCCCGCTAGCGGGGGGTCCCACAGATACGCAGTATTTT
CASSPLAGGPTDTQYF
>TRBJ1-2|TRBV7-2|NA|NA
TGTGCCAGCAGCTCTTCAGGCGGGGGGTTCTATGGCTACACCTTC
CASSSSGGGFYGYTF
>TRBJ1-2|TRBV4-2|NA|NA
TGTGCCAGCAGCCAGGGGGCAGAGCCCTATGGCTACACCTTC
CASSQGAEPYGYTF
>TRBJ2-5|TRBV20-1|NA|NA
TGCAGTGCTAGTATCCCGGGGAGGCAAGAGACCCAGTACTTC
CSASIPGRQETQYF
>TRBJ1-1|TRBV5-1|NA|NA
TGCGCCAGCAGCTTGGCCGGGGGGAACACTGAAGCTTTCTTT
CASSLAGGNTEAFF
>TRBJ2-3|TRBV5-1|NA|TRBD1
TGCGCCAGCAGCTCTGGACAGGGCACAGATACGCAGTATTTT
CASSSGQGTDTQYF
>TRBJ1-5|TRBV19|NA|NA
TGTGCCAGTAGTATCTCCTCGGGCAATCAGCCCCAGCATTTT
CASSISSGNQPQHF
>TRBJ2-1|TRBV9|NA|TRBD2
TGTGCCAGCACCCTCACCGGGACTAGCGGCTCGAGCTCCTACAATGAGCAGTTCTTC
CASTLTGTSGSSSYNEQFF
>TRBJ1-5|TRBV6-5|NA|NA
TGTGCCAGCAGGGGACTGATGGGGGGCAATCAGCCCCAGCATTTT
CASRGLMGGNQPQHF
>TRBJ2-2|TRBV11-2|NA|TRBD2
TGTGCCAGCAGCACCACCCTGACTAGCGGGGGAGGGACCGGGGAGCTGTTTTTT
CASSTTLTSGGGTGELFF
>TRBJ2-3|TRBV6-2/TRBV6-3|NA|TRBD2
TGTGCCAGCAGTACCATACGCGGGGGAAACACAGATACGCAGTATTTT
CASSTIRGGNTDTQYF
>TRBJ1-2|TRBV27|NA|TRBD1
TGTGCCAGCAGCAAAACAGGGGGGCCCTATGGCTACACCTTC
CASSKTGGPYGYTF